This TCR beta chain originates from a study of blood T cell repertoires in COVID-19. Study-level background: Samples came from the United States, Italy and Spain, spanning acute and convalescent COVID-19. T cells, B-cell-depleted T cells, or PBMCs provided the cDNA or gDNA that served as material.

This table comes from immunoSEQ multiplex PCR, and its TCRdb copy is limited to in-frame clones, with some not included. The sample consists of 93,000 or so clones, roughly nine tenths of them appearing once. The trim removed 3 bases at V and 0 bases at J, leaving 9 bases unmatched. Germline CDR1 is SGDLS and CDR2 is YYNGEE. The CDR3 length is 18 residues. J is TRBJ2-7 and V is TRBV9; 13 positions agree with TRBD2. The sample was peripheral blood. The TCR sequence derives from a man in his forties or fifties in a cohort sampled during active COVID-19. The CDR3 spells CASSAAGTSGKSSYEQYF. CDR3 sequence (DNA): TGTGCCAGCAGCGCCGCCGGGACTAGCGGGAAGAGCTCCTACGAGCAGTACTTC.